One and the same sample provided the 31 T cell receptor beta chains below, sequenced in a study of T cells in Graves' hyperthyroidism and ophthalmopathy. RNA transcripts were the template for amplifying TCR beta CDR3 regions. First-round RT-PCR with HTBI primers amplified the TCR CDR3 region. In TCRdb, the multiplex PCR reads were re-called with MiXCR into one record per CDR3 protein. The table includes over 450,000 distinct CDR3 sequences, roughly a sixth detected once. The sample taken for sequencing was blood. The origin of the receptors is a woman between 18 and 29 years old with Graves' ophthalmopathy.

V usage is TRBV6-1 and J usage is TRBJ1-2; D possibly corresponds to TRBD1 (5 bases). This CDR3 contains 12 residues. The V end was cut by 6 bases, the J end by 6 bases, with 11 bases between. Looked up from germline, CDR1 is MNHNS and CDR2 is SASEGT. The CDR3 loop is CASSRDVHGYTF. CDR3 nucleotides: TGTGCCAGCAGCCGGGACGTCCATGGCTACACCTTC.

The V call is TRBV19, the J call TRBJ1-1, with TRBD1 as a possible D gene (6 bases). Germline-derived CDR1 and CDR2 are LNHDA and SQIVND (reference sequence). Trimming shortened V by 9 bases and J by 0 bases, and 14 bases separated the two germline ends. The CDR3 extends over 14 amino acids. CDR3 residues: CASTGTFMNTEAFF. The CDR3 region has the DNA TGTGCCAGCACCGGGACATTCATGAACACTGAAGCTTTCTTT.

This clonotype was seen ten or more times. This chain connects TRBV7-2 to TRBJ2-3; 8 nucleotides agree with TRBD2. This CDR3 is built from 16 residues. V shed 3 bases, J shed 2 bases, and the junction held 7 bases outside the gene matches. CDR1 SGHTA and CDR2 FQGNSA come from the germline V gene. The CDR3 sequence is CASSFSGDPPTDTQYF. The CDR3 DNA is TGTGCCAGCAGCTTTAGCGGGGACCCCCCCACAGATACGCAGTATTTT.

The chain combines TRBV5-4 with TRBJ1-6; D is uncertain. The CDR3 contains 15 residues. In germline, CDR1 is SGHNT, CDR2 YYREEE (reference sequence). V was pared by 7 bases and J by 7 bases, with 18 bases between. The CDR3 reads CASSGRGEANSPLHF. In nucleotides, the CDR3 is TGTGCCAGCTCCGGTCGCGGGGAGGCGAATTCACCCCTCCACTTT.

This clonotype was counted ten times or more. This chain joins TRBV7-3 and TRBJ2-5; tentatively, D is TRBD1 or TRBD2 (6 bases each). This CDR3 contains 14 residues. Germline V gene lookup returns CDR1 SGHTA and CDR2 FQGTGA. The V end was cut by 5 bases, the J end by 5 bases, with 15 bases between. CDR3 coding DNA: TGTGCCAGCAGCCCGCTTGGAGGGGGGGAGACCCAGTACTTC. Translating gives CASSPLGGGETQYF.

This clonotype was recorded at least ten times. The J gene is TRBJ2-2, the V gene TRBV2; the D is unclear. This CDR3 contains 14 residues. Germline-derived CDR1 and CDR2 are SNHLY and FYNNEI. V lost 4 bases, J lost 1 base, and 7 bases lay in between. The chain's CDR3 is CASSVLGNTGELFF. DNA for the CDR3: TGTGCCAGCAGTGTCTTAGGGAACACCGGGGAGCTGTTTTTT.

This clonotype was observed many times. The CDR3 coding sequence is TGTGCCAGCAGCTCGCCTCTGACTAGCGGGAGTTACAATGAGCAGTTCTTC. Protein product: CASSSPLTSGSYNEQFF. The chain links TRBV7-2 to TRBJ2-1, with 12 bases aligning to TRBD2. The germline V gene encodes CDR1 SGHTA and CDR2 FQGNSA. Trimming cost V 4 bases and J 4 bases; bases outside gene matches: 8. This CDR3 has 17 residues.

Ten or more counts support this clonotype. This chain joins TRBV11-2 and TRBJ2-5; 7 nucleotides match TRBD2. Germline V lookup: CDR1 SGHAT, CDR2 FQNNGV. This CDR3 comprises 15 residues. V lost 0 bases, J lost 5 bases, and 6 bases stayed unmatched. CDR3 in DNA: TGTGCCAGCAGCTTAGAAGGCGGGGGAGGCGAGACCCAGTACTTC. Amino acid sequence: CASSLEGGGGETQYF.

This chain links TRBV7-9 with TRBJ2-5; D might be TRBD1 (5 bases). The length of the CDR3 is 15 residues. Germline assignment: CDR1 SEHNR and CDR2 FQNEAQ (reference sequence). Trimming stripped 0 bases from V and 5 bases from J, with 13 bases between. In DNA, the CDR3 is TGTGCCAGCAGCTTAGCGATCAGGGTCGGGGAGACCCAGTACTTC. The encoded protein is CASSLAIRVGETQYF.

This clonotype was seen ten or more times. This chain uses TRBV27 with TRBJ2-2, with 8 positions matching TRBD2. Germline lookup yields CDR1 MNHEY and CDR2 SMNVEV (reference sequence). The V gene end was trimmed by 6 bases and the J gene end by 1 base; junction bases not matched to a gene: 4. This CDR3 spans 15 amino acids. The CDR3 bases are TGTGCCAGCAGAGAACTAGCGGAGAACACCGGGGAGCTGTTTTTT. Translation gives CASRELAENTGELFF.

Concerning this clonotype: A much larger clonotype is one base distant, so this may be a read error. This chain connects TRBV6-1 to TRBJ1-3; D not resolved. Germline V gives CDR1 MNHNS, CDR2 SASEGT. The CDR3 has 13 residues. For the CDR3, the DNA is TGTGCCAGCAGTCAACTCACTGGAAACACCACATATTTT. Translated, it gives CASSQLTGNTTYF.

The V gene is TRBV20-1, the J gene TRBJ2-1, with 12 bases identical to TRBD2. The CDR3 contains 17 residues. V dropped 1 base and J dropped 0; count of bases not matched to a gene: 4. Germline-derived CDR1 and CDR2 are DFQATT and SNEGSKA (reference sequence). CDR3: CSARGLAGDTSYNEQFF. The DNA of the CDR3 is TGCAGTGCTAGAGGACTAGCGGGGGACACCTCCTACAATGAGCAGTTCTTC.

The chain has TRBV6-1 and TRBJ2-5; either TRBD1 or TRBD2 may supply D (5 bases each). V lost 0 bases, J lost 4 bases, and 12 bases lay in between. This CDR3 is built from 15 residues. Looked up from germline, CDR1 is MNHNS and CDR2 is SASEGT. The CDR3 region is CASSEAGARGETQYF. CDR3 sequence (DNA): TGTGCCAGCAGTGAAGCAGGGGCTCGGGGAGAGACCCAGTACTTC.

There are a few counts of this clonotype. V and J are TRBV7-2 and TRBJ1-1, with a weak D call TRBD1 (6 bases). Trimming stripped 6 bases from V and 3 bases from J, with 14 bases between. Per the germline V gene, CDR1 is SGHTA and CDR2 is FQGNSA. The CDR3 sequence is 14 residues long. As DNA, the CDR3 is TGTGCCAGCAGTTATAGGGGGGCCCACACTGAAGCTTTCTTT. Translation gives CASSYRGAHTEAFF.

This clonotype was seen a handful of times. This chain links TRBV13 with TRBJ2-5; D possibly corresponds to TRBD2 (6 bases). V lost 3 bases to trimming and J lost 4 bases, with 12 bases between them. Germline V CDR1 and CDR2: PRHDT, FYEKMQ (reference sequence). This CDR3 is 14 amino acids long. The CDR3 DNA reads TGTGCCAGCAGCTTGTCGTCTAGCGCAGAGACCCAGTACTTC. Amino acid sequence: CASSLSSSAETQYF.

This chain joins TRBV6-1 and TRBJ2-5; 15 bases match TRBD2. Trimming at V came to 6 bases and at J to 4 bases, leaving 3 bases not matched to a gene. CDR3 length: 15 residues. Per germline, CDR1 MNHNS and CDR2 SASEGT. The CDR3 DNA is TGTGCCAGCAGGCGGACTAGCGGGGGGGCAGAGACCCAGTACTTC. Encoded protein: CASRRTSGGAETQYF.

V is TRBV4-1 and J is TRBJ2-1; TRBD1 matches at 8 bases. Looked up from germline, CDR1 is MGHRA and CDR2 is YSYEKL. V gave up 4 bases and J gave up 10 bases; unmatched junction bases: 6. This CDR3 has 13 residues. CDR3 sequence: CASSRTGGGEQFF. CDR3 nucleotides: TGCGCCAGCAGCCGAACAGGGGGTGGCGAGCAGTTCTTC.

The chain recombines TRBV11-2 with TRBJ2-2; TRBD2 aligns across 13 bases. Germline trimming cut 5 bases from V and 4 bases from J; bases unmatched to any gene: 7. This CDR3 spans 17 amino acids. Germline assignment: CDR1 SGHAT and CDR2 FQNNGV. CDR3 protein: CASSGGLAGVGTGELFF. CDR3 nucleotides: TGTGCCAGCAGCGGCGGACTAGCGGGAGTCGGCACCGGGGAGCTGTTTTTT.

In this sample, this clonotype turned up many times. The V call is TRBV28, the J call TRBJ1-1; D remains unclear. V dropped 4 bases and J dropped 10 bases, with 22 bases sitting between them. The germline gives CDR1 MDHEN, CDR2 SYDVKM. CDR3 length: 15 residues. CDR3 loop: CASSSSLRPDLGAFF. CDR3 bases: TGTGCCAGCAGTTCATCGTTGAGACCAGACCTCGGAGCTTTCTTT.

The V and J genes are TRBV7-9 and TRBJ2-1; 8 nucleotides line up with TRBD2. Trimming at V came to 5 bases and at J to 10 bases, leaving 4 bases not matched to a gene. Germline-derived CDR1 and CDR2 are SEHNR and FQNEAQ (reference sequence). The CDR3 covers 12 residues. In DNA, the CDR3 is TGTGCCAGCAGCCCGGGGGGGTGGGAGCAGTTCTTC. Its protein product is CASSPGGWEQFF.

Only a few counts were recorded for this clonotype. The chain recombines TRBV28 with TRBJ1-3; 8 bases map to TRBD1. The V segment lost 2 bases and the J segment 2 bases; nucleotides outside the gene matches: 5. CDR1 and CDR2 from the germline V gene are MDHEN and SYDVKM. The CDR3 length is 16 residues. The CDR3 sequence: CASSLQGAPTGNTIYF. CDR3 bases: TGTGCCAGCAGTTTACAGGGGGCGCCGACTGGAAACACCATATATTTT.

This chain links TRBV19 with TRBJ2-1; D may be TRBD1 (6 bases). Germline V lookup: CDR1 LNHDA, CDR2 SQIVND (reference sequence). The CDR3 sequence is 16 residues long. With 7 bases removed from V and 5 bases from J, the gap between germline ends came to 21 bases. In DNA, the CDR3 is TGTGCCAGTATGGGCCTCCCGGGGACACCTGACAATGAGCAGTTCTTC. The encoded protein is CASMGLPGTPDNEQFF.

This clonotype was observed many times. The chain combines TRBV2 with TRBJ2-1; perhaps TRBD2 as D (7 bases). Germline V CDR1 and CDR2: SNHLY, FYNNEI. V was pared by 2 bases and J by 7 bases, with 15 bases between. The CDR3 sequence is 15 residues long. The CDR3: CASSERGGAANEQFF. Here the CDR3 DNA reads TGTGCCAGCAGTGAAAGAGGGGGGGCTGCGAATGAGCAGTTCTTC.

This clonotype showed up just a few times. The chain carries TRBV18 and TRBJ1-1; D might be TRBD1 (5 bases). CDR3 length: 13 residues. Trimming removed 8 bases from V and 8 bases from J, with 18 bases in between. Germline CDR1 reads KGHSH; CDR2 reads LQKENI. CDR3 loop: CASQRQNLHEAFF. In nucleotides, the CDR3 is TGTGCCAGCCAAAGACAGAATCTACACGAAGCTTTCTTT.

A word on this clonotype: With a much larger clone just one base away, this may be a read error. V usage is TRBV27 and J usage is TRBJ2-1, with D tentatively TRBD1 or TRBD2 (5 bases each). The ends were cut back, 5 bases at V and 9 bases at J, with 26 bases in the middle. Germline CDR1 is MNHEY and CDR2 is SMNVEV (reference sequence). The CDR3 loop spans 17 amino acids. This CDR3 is CASSDFLRAEGTGEQFF. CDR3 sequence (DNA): TGTGCCAGCAGTGACTTCCTCCGGGCCGAAGGGACGGGTGAGCAGTTCTTC.

The CDR3 DNA is TGCGCCAGCAGCCAAGTTCAGGGCCTGACCTACGAGCAGTACTTC. Its protein is CASSQVQGLTYEQYF. The rearrangement uses TRBV4-1 and TRBJ2-7; weak D call: TRBD1 (5 bases). The germline V gene has CDR1 MGHRA and CDR2 YSYEKL. The V and J ends lost 1 base and 2 bases respectively, with 12 bases between them. The CDR3 is made up of 15 amino acids.

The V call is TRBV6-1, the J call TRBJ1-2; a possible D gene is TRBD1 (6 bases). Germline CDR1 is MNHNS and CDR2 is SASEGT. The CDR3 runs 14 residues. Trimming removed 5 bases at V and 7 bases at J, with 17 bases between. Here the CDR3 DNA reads TGTGCCAGCAGTTTAACAGGGATAGGGCGTGGCTACACCTTC. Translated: CASSLTGIGRGYTF.

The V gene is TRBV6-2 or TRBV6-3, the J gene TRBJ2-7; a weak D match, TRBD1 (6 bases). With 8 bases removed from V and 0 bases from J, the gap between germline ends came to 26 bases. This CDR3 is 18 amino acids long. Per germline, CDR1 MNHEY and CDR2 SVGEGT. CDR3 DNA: TGTGCCAGCCACCCGGTGGAGTGGGACACCTTTTTCTCCTACGAGCAGTACTTC. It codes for CASHPVEWDTFFSYEQYF.

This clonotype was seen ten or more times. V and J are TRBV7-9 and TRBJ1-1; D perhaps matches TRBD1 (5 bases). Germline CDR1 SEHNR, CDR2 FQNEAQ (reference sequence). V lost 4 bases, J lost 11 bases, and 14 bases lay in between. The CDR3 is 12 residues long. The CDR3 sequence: CASSSGPRDAFF. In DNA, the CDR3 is TGTGCCAGCAGCTCCGGACCGAGGGACGCTTTCTTT. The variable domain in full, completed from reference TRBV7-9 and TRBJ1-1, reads DTGVSQNPRHKITKRGQNVTFRCDPISEHNRLYWYRQTLGQGPEFLTYFQNEAQLEKSRLLSDRFSAERPKGSFSTLEIQRTEQGDSAMYLCASSSGPRDAFFGQGTRLTVV.

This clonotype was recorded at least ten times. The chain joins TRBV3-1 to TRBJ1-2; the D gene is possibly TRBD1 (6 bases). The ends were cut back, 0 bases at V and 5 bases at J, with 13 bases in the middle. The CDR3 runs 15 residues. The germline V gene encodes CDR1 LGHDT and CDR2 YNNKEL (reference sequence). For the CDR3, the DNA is TGTGCCAGCAGCCAAGAAGGGCAGGGGAATTATGGCTACACCTTC. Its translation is CASSQEGQGNYGYTF.

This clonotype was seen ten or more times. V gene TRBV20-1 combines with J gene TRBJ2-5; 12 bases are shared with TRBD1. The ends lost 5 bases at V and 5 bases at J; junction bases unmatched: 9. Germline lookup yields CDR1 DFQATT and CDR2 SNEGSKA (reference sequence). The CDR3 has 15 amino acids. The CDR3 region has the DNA TGCAGTGCTCTTTCCCGGGACAGGGGGCGGGAGACCCAGTACTTC. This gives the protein CSALSRDRGRETQYF.